Below, 8 T cell receptor beta chains from the same sample are listed, as sequenced in a study of cytomegalovirus exposure and HLA in healthy donors. 60 Vbeta and 13 Jbeta primers were used in PCR. This table comes from immunoSEQ multiplex PCR, and its TCRdb copy is limited to in-frame clones, with some not included. The table has about 220,000 clones, more than 65% seen once; the top ten hold approximately 1.9%. Source material: PBMCs. The receptors shown here come from a woman aged 25 to 39 in good health and CMV-seronegative.

This clone was counted a single time. The chain combines TRBV2 with TRBJ2-7; TRBD1 aligns across 7 bases. The CDR3 contains 15 residues. Germline lookup yields CDR1 SNHLY and CDR2 FYNNEI. V trimming: 2 bases; J trimming: 4 bases; junction bases outside the gene matches: 8. The CDR3 reads CASSERGLDPYEQYF. The CDR3 coding sequence is TGTGCCAGCAGTGAAAGGGGGCTGGACCCATACGAGCAGTACTTC.

The chain carries TRBV10-3 and TRBJ1-2; D is perhaps TRBD1 (5 bases). Germline CDR1 and CDR2: ENHRY and SYGVKD. Trimming cost V 7 bases and J 4 bases, with 10 bases left between them. This CDR3 is built from 12 residues. Here the CDR3 DNA reads TGTGCCATCAATCAGCAGGGCTATGGCTACACCTTC. Protein sequence: CAINQQGYGYTF.

This clone was observed a few times. The chain is built from TRBV5-1 and TRBJ2-1; 9 bases match TRBD2. The junction had 17 bases not matched to a gene; V was cut back by 7 bases and J by 9 bases. Germline V gene lookup returns CDR1 SGHRS and CDR2 YFSETQ. The CDR3 sequence is 16 residues long. Here the CDR3 reads CASSLSSGTTGGEQFF. Written as DNA, the CDR3 is TGCGCCAGCTCACTTTCTAGCGGGACCACTGGAGGTGAGCAGTTCTTC.

The rearrangement links TRBV4-1 to TRBJ1-1, with 9 bases fitting TRBD1. Germline CDR1 MGHRA, CDR2 YSYEKL. The CDR3 consists of 16 residues. V gave up 0 bases and J gave up 5 bases; unmatched junction bases: 7. CDR3 nucleotide sequence: TGCGCCAGCAGCCAAGATAACAGGGGGCGCGGAACTGAAGCTTTCTTT. Translated: CASSQDNRGRGTEAFF.

The V call is TRBV19, the J call TRBJ1-3, with D possibly TRBD1 on 5 matching bases. CDR1 is LNHDA, CDR2 SQIVND, per germline (reference sequence). Trimming took off 3 bases at V and 0 bases at J, with 12 bases between the two ends. CDR3 length: 16 amino acids. CDR3 amino acids: CASSIGGTGSGNTIYF. The CDR3 bases are TGTGCCAGTAGTATCGGAGGGACCGGCTCTGGAAACACCATATATTTT.

The chain employs TRBV27 and TRBJ1-2; 8 positions agree with TRBD1. V shed 5 bases and J 7 bases; nucleotides not matched to a gene: 12. Germline assignment: CDR1 MNHEY and CDR2 SMNVEV (reference sequence). The CDR3 contains 15 residues. The CDR3 protein is CASSPQQGVTFGYTF. The CDR3 DNA is TGTGCCAGCAGTCCCCAACAGGGGGTAACCTTTGGCTACACCTTC.

This clone showed up just once. The chain uses TRBV15 and TRBJ2-7, with TRBD1 matching over 9 bases. Losses at the gene ends were 3 bases for V and 2 bases for J; bases not matched to a gene: 8. Germline V lookup: CDR1 LNHNV, CDR2 YYDKDF (reference sequence). The CDR3 runs 16 residues. The CDR3 spells CATSSVGTGQAYEQYF. DNA for the CDR3: TGTGCCACCAGCAGCGTTGGGACAGGGCAGGCCTACGAGCAGTACTTC.

This clone was picked up a small number of times. V usage is TRBV5-1 and J usage is TRBJ2-3, with D possibly being TRBD1 (6 bases). CDR3 length equals 15 residues. Trimming removed 2 bases at V and 0 bases at J, with 10 bases between. Germline-derived CDR1 and CDR2 are SGHRS and YFSETQ. CDR3 residues: CASSLVDRSTDTQYF. The CDR3 DNA reads as TGCGCCAGCAGCTTAGTAGACAGGAGCACAGATACGCAGTATTTT. Filled out from reference TRBV5-1 and TRBJ2-3, the complete variable domain reads KAGVTQTPRYLIKTRGQQVTLSCSPISGHRSVSWYQQTPGQGLQFLFEYFSETQRNKGNFPGRFSGRQFSNSRSEMNVSTLELGDSALYLCASSLVDRSTDTQYFGPGTRLTVL.